The 15 T cell receptor beta chains given below trace back to one sample, sequenced in a study of cytomegalovirus exposure and HLA in healthy donors. Only in-frame clones appear in the TCRdb table, and some are missing; sequencing was by immunoSEQ multiplex PCR. The sample lists under 95,000 clones, approximately 95% occurring once. The sample comprised PBMCs. Every receptor here comes from a young woman in good health and CMV-seronegative.

The CDR3 reads CASSYRQGDTEAFF. CDR3 coding DNA: TGTGCCAGCAGTTATCGACAGGGGGACACTGAAGCTTTCTTT. V is TRBV27 and J is TRBJ1-1; TRBD1 agrees at 9 bases. V was pared by 4 bases and J by 3 bases, with 3 bases of the junction left unmatched. This CDR3 comprises 14 residues. Germline V gives CDR1 MNHEY, CDR2 SMNVEV (reference sequence).

This sequence joins TRBV29-1 and TRBJ1-1; D is possibly TRBD1 (6 bases). Germline V gives CDR1 SQVTM, CDR2 ANQGSEA. This CDR3 is 16 amino acids long. Deletions cut 1 base from V and 3 bases from J, with 18 bases between. CDR3 region: CSVEGQGFGRDTEAFF. The CDR3, as DNA: TGCAGCGTTGAAGGGCAGGGGTTCGGAAGGGACACTGAAGCTTTCTTT.

The genes are TRBV10-1 and TRBJ2-5; 10 bases map to TRBD2. The CDR3 totals 15 residues. Germline CDR1 WNHNN, CDR2 SYGVQD (reference sequence). The trim removed 3 bases at V and 4 bases at J, leaving 5 bases unmatched. The CDR3 region is CASSDGLAGVETQYF. CDR3 coding DNA: TGCGCCAGCAGTGACGGGCTAGCGGGAGTAGAGACCCAGTACTTC.

V and J are TRBV5-1 and TRBJ2-7; 9 nucleotides match TRBD1. CDR3 size: 15 residues. Germline V gene sequence: CDR1 SGHRS, CDR2 YFSETQ. V shed 4 bases and J 3 bases; nucleotides not matched to a gene: 8. Written as DNA, the CDR3 is TGCGCCAGCAGCGTTGCCGGGACAGGGAACTACGAGCAGTACTTC. This codes for CASSVAGTGNYEQYF.

This clone was counted a single time. The genes are TRBV27 and TRBJ2-3, with 10 bases matching TRBD2. CDR1 is MNHEY and CDR2 is SMNVEV in the germline V gene (reference sequence). This CDR3 has 14 amino acids. Unmatched junction bases numbered 9, after V lost 10 bases and J lost 5 bases. This chain's CDR3 is CATRKAGGLDTQYF. The CDR3 nucleotides are TGTGCCACTCGGAAAGCGGGAGGGCTAGATACGCAGTATTTT.

This clone was detected only once. The chain has TRBV6-5 and TRBJ1-2, with a possible D match to TRBD1 (6 bases). The length of the CDR3 is 14 residues. With 0 bases removed from V and 3 bases from J, the gap between germline ends came to 8 bases. The germline CDR1 and CDR2 sequences are MNHEY and SVGAGI. The CDR3 coding sequence is TGTGCCAGCAGTTACTCACAGGGCGACTATGGCTACACCTTC. Protein product: CASSYSQGDYGYTF.

V and J are TRBV6-5 and TRBJ1-5; 8 nucleotides match TRBD1. CDR1 MNHEY and CDR2 SVGAGI come from the germline V gene. Unmatched junction bases numbered 3, after V lost 2 bases and J lost 6 bases. This CDR3 comprises 14 residues. CDR3 nucleotides: TGTGCCAGCAGTTACCGGACAGGGAGTCAGCCCCAGCATTTT. This codes for CASSYRTGSQPQHF.

V gene TRBV27 combines with J gene TRBJ2-7; D might be TRBD2 (6 bases). The CDR3 sequence is 15 residues long. The germline V gene encodes CDR1 MNHEY and CDR2 SMNVEV (reference sequence). With 2 bases removed from V and 4 bases from J, the gap between germline ends came to 15 bases. The DNA for the CDR3 is TGTGCCAGCAGTTTACGACTAGGGACCCTTTACGAGCAGTACTTC. Translating gives CASSLRLGTLYEQYF.

The chain recombines TRBV28 with TRBJ2-7, with 11 bases aligning to TRBD2. V was pared by 6 bases and J by 1 base, with 14 bases of the junction left unmatched. The CDR3 loop spans 18 amino acids. From germline, CDR1 is MDHEN and CDR2 SYDVKM. CDR3 protein: CASSLRAIGTSGSYEQYF. The DNA for the CDR3 is TGTGCCAGCAGCCTCCGTGCTATAGGGACTAGCGGATCCTACGAGCAGTACTTC.

V gene TRBV2 combines with J gene TRBJ2-7, with 8 bases identical to TRBD2. Germline CDR1 SNHLY, CDR2 FYNNEI. This CDR3 comprises 13 residues. V gave up 8 bases and J gave up 2 bases; unmatched junction bases: 5. CDR3 sequence (DNA): TGTGCCAGCTTCGGGAGGGCCCCCTACGAGCAGTACTTC. Translating it yields CASFGRAPYEQYF.

The chain employs TRBV6-5 and TRBJ2-7; TRBD1 might be the D (6 bases). CDR3 length equals 15 residues. V lost 4 bases, J lost 6 bases, and 19 bases lay in between. Per the germline V gene, CDR1 is MNHEY and CDR2 is SVGAGI. DNA of the CDR3: TGTGCCAGCAGTTCTGCGCAGGACAGAGGGGGCGAGCAGTACTTC. This codes for CASSSAQDRGGEQYF.

The genes are TRBV7-9 and TRBJ2-3; tentative D call: TRBD2 (5 bases). The length of the CDR3 is 16 residues. Germline loops: CDR1 SEHNR, CDR2 FQNEAQ (reference sequence). Trimming removed 2 bases at V and 0 bases at J, with 12 bases between. CDR3 in amino acids: CASSLLGSSSTDTQYF. CDR3 bases: TGTGCCAGCAGCTTACTAGGGAGCTCTAGCACAGATACGCAGTATTTT.

The V gene is TRBV7-9, the J gene TRBJ1-3, with D tentatively TRBD1 (6 bases). V was clipped by 3 bases and J by 4 bases, with 16 bases between them. The germline V gene has CDR1 SEHNR and CDR2 FQNEAQ (reference sequence). The CDR3 runs 16 residues. The CDR3 protein is CASSFYSGALGNTIYF. The DNA of the CDR3 is TGTGCCAGCAGCTTTTATTCAGGGGCGTTGGGAAACACCATATATTTT.

CDR3 bases: TGTGCCAGCAGCTTGTTTTGGGGGGGCCCTGAGCAGTTCTTC. It specifies CASSLFWGGPEQFF. The chain combines TRBV5-5 with TRBJ2-1, with D possibly matching TRBD2 (7 bases). Trimming shortened V by 1 base and J by 9 bases, and 14 bases separated the two germline ends. This CDR3 contains 14 residues. The germline gives CDR1 SGHKS, CDR2 YYEKEE (reference sequence).

This clone appeared once. The chain recombines TRBV2 with TRBJ1-1; D possibly corresponds to TRBD1 (5 bases). Trimming removed 7 bases from V and 0 bases from J, with 15 bases in between. Germline CDR1 SNHLY, CDR2 FYNNEI. The CDR3 is made up of 15 amino acids. CDR3 sequence: CASNFYGAMNTEAFF. The CDR3, as DNA: TGTGCCAGCAACTTCTATGGGGCTATGAACACTGAAGCTTTCTTT.